Below are 27 T cell receptor beta chains sequenced from a single sample in a study of T cell responses to AZD1222 COVID-19 vaccine. Assay used: immunoSEQ multiplex PCR; TCRdb lists only in-frame clones, some missing. The table records over 120,000 clones, 80% to 90% of them present only once. The input for sequencing was peripheral blood, taken on day 0 of AZD1222 vaccination. These receptor sequences come from an adult in good health.

The gene calls are TRBV19 and TRBJ1-2, with 9 bases identical to TRBD1. The CDR3 is made up of 12 amino acids. Trimming removed 8 bases from V and 7 bases from J; junction bases left unmatched: 5. CDR1 and CDR2 (germline): LNHDA, SQIVND (reference sequence). The CDR3, as DNA: TGTGCCAGTCGGGACAGGGTTTTTGGCTACACCTTC. It specifies CASRDRVFGYTF. Using reference TRBV19 and TRBJ1-2 for the parts outside the CDR3, the full variable domain is DGGITQSPKYLFRKEGQNVTLSCEQNLNHDAMYWYRQDPGQGLRLIYYSQIVNDFQKGDIAEGYSVSREKKESFPLTVTSAQKNPTAFYLCASRDRVFGYTFGSGTRLTVV.

The rearrangement joins TRBV5-1 to TRBJ2-5; D unclear. Germline V CDR1 and CDR2: SGHRS, YFSETQ. This CDR3 spans 14 amino acids. V lost 2 bases, J lost 4 bases, and 12 bases lay in between. In DNA form, the CDR3 reads TGCGCCAGCAGCTTCGAGCAGCCCAGAGAGACCCAGTACTTC. Its protein is CASSFEQPRETQYF.

This clone appeared once. The J gene is TRBJ1-5, the V gene TRBV15; TRBD1 matches 9 bases. Per the germline V gene, CDR1 is LNHNV and CDR2 is YYDKDF (reference sequence). V gave up 2 bases and J gave up 5 bases; unmatched junction bases: 10. This CDR3 is built from 17 residues. The CDR3 loop is CATSRTGGPEQDQPQHF. CDR3 nucleotide sequence: TGTGCCACCAGCAGAACAGGGGGCCCCGAGCAAGATCAGCCCCAGCATTTT.

This sequence joins TRBV28 and TRBJ1-4, with 7 bases fitting TRBD1. The CDR3 has 15 amino acids. The germline CDR1 and CDR2 sequences are MDHEN and SYDVKM. With 10 bases clipped from V and 4 bases from J, the junction kept 12 bases outside the gene matches. The CDR3: CATGTWGQINEKLFF. Written as DNA, the CDR3 is TGTGCCACCGGGACTTGGGGACAGATTAATGAAAAACTGTTTTTT.

The V gene is TRBV6-5, the J gene TRBJ1-2; D might be TRBD1 (5 bases). The length of the CDR3 is 13 residues. V was clipped by 6 bases and J by 6 bases, with 14 bases between them. Germline CDR1 is MNHEY and CDR2 is SVGAGI. The DNA for the CDR3 is TGTGCCAGCAGGCCCTCTCAGGGAAATGGCTACACCTTC. This sequence encodes CASRPSQGNGYTF.

CDR3 sequence: CASSLLASRQGYNEQFF. The DNA of the CDR3 is TGTGCCAGCAGCCTATTAGCCTCCCGACAGGGATACAATGAGCAGTTCTTC. This chain joins TRBV7-2 and TRBJ2-1; TRBD1 agrees at 7 bases. Germline trimming cut 5 bases from V and 4 bases from J; bases unmatched to any gene: 14. CDR1 SGHTA and CDR2 FQGNSA come from the germline V gene. The CDR3 is 17 residues long.

CDR3 amino acids: CSASEGNQPQHF. DNA of the CDR3: TGCAGTGCTAGTGAGGGGAATCAGCCCCAGCATTTT. This sequence joins TRBV20-1 and TRBJ1-5; D may be TRBD1 (5 bases). Trimming removed 3 bases from V and 4 bases from J, with 7 bases in between. Germline values: CDR1 DFQATT, CDR2 SNEGSKA (reference sequence). The CDR3 is made up of 12 amino acids.

The J gene is TRBJ1-1, the V gene TRBV30; D is perhaps TRBD1 (5 bases). Per the germline V gene, CDR1 is GTSNPN and CDR2 is SVGIG (reference sequence). Trimming stripped 0 bases from V and 5 bases from J, with 10 bases between. This CDR3 is built from 13 residues. CDR3 sequence (DNA): TGTGCCTGGAGTGTGGGGGTCTTAACTGAAGCTTTCTTT. As protein: CAWSVGVLTEAFF. The variable domain in full, completed from reference TRBV30 and TRBJ1-1, reads SQTIHQWPATLVQPVGSPLSLECTVEGTSNPNLYWYRQAAGRGLQLLFYSVGIGQISSEVPQNLSASRPQDRQFILSSKKLLLSDSGFYLCAWSVGVLTEAFFGQGTRLTVV.

As regards this clone: Other DNA sequences within the sample encode an identical CDR3. The V call is TRBV5-1, the J call TRBJ2-5, with unresolved D. V was trimmed by 2 bases and J by 0 bases, leaving 2 bases between them. The CDR3 spans 12 residues. Germline values: CDR1 SGHRS, CDR2 YFSETQ. CDR3 residues: CASSFDQETQYF. The CDR3 DNA reads as TGCGCCAGCAGCTTTGACCAAGAGACCCAGTACTTC.

The chain recombines TRBV5-1 with TRBJ2-3; D is undetermined. V was pared by 0 bases and J by 4 bases, with 12 bases between. The CDR3 is made up of 15 amino acids. Looked up from germline, CDR1 is SGHRS and CDR2 is YFSETQ. The CDR3 nucleotides read TGCGCCAGCAGCTTGGGGGCCAACCGTCCAGATACGCAGTATTTT. Protein: CASSLGANRPDTQYF.

V and J are TRBV6-5 and TRBJ1-6, with 8 bases fitting TRBD1. Germline CDR1 MNHEY, CDR2 SVGAGI. V was clipped by 2 bases and J by 10 bases; unmatched bases: 7. The CDR3 is 15 residues long. As DNA, the CDR3 is TGTGCCAGCAGTTACCTTTCGGACAGGGACTCACCCCTCCACTTT. It codes for CASSYLSDRDSPLHF.

V is TRBV7-9 and J is TRBJ2-1; either TRBD1 or TRBD2 may fit D (6 bases each). V was clipped by 6 bases and J by 3 bases, with 15 bases between them. The CDR3 has 15 amino acids. Germline V CDR1 and CDR2: SEHNR, FQNEAQ (reference sequence). The CDR3 loop reads CASRGAGSSYNEQFF. The CDR3 bases are TGTGCCAGCAGGGGGGCGGGGTCCAGCTACAATGAGCAGTTCTTC.

This clone has a single count. The V gene is TRBV5-1, the J gene TRBJ1-1, with 7 bases aligning to TRBD1. This CDR3 is 17 amino acids long. Looked up from germline, CDR1 is SGHRS and CDR2 is YFSETQ. Trimming cost V 4 bases and J 2 bases; bases outside gene matches: 14. DNA of the CDR3: TGCGCCAGCAGCCCAGCAAGTGGGGACAGCTTAAACACTGAAGCTTTCTTT. The encoded protein is CASSPASGDSLNTEAFF.

CDR3 residues: CASSRIAGAGADTQYF. The DNA for the CDR3 is TGCGCCAGCAGCCGGATAGCGGGAGCGGGGGCAGATACGCAGTATTTT. The chain links TRBV5-1 to TRBJ2-3; 9 positions match TRBD2. Germline CDR1 SGHRS, CDR2 YFSETQ. J was trimmed by 4 bases and V by 4 bases; bases with no gene match: 10. The CDR3 is 16 residues long. Combining the CDR3 with reference TRBV5-1 and TRBJ2-3 gives the whole variable domain KAGVTQTPRYLIKTRGQQVTLSCSPISGHRSVSWYQQTPGQGLQFLFEYFSETQRNKGNFPGRFSGRQFSNSRSEMNVSTLELGDSALYLCASSRIAGAGADTQYFGPGTRLTVL.

This chain joins TRBV6-6 and TRBJ1-1, with 7 bases fitting TRBD1. The germline CDR1 and CDR2 sequences are MNHNY and SVGAGI (reference sequence). The CDR3 consists of 16 residues. The V gene end was trimmed by 2 bases and the J gene end by 1 base; junction bases not matched to a gene: 7. DNA for the CDR3: TGTGCCAGCAGTTACGAAGGGGGCGGCGAGAACACTGAAGCTTTCTTT. Translation gives CASSYEGGGENTEAFF.

The V gene is TRBV2, the J gene TRBJ1-4; 7 bases align to TRBD1. CDR1 is SNHLY and CDR2 is FYNNEI in the germline V gene. The CDR3 contains 17 residues. Trimming at V came to 3 bases and at J to 0 bases, leaving 7 bases not matched to a gene. In nucleotides, the CDR3 is TGTGCCAGCAGTGACGGACAGGTTCGGACAACTAATGAAAAACTGTTTTTT. Amino acids: CASSDGQVRTTNEKLFF.

V gene TRBV11-2 combines with J gene TRBJ2-5; TRBD2 agrees at 8 bases. From germline, CDR1 is SGHAT and CDR2 FQNNGV. This CDR3 is built from 15 residues. J lost 3 bases, V lost 5 bases, and 8 bases had no gene match. The CDR3 loop reads CASSRGGVWEETQYF. The DNA for the CDR3 is TGTGCCAGCAGCCGGGGGGGTGTGTGGGAAGAGACCCAGTACTTC.

The chain uses TRBV3-1 (or the pseudogene TRBV3-2) and TRBJ2-2; TRBD2 agrees at 15 bases. The ends lost 5 bases at V and 6 bases at J; junction bases unmatched: 7. The CDR3 consists of 17 residues. Germline lookup yields CDR1 LGHDT and CDR2 YNNKEL (reference sequence). CDR3 DNA: TGTGCCAGCAGCTTACGGACTAGCGGGGGGGCTCCCGGGGAGCTGTTTTTT. Translation gives CASSLRTSGGAPGELFF.

The chain carries TRBV29-1 and TRBJ1-4; TRBD1 aligns across 10 bases. The trim removed 7 bases at V and 8 bases at J, leaving 4 bases unmatched. The CDR3 extends over 12 amino acids. The germline V gene has CDR1 SQVTM and CDR2 ANQGSEA. CDR3 sequence: CSAGGQGEKLFF. The CDR3 DNA sequence: TGCAGCGCCGGGGGACAGGGGGAAAAACTGTTTTTT.

The CDR3 DNA is TGTGCCAGCAGTCCCTTAGGGGGAAAGAACTATGGCTACACCTTC. This sequence encodes CASSPLGGKNYGYTF. The J gene is TRBJ1-2, the V gene TRBV2; the D gene is possibly TRBD1 (6 bases). V shed 5 bases and J shed 2 bases, with 15 bases lying between them. CDR1 is SNHLY and CDR2 is FYNNEI in the germline V gene. The CDR3 sequence is 15 residues long.

The chain carries TRBV2 and TRBJ1-2; D is possibly TRBD1 (5 bases). Trimming removed 7 bases from V and 2 bases from J, with 8 bases in between. Germline CDR1 reads SNHLY; CDR2 reads FYNNEI. The CDR3 runs 12 residues. This CDR3 is CASKGRNYGYTF. In DNA, the CDR3 is TGTGCCAGCAAGGGACGGAACTATGGCTACACCTTC.

The V and J genes are TRBV9 and TRBJ1-2; 10 nucleotides line up with TRBD1. The germline V gene encodes CDR1 SGDLS and CDR2 YYNGEE. This CDR3 has 16 residues. The junction had 10 bases not matched to a gene; V was cut back by 4 bases and J by 4 bases. CDR3 residues: CASSPQGQGYGYGYTF. As DNA, the CDR3 is TGTGCCAGCAGCCCCCAGGGACAGGGGTACGGCTATGGCTACACCTTC.

The gene calls are TRBV7-2 and TRBJ2-7; 8 positions agree with TRBD1. The J segment lost 3 bases and the V segment lost 1 base, leaving 11 bases of the junction unmatched. There are 17 residues in the CDR3. Germline V CDR1 and CDR2: SGHTA, FQGNSA. The CDR3 region has the DNA TGTGCCAGCAGCTTAGTATCAGGACAGGGTGGCCTCTACGAGCAGTACTTC. Its translation: CASSLVSGQGGLYEQYF. Drawing the rest from reference TRBV7-2 and TRBJ2-7, the complete variable domain is GAGVSQSPSNKVTEKGKDVELRCDPISGHTALYWYRQSLGQGLEFLIYFQGNSAPDKSGLPSDRFSAERTGGSVSTLTIQRTQQEDSAVYLCASSLVSGQGGLYEQYFGPGTRLTVT.

The chain combines TRBV10-2 with TRBJ1-5, with 11 bases aligning to TRBD1. V gave up 4 bases and J gave up 0 bases; unmatched junction bases: 5. Germline CDR1 reads WSHSY; CDR2 reads SAAADI. The CDR3 has 17 amino acids. Written as DNA, the CDR3 is TGCGCCAGCAGTGCCGGGACAGGGGGGAATAGCAATCAGCCCCAGCATTTT. Its protein product is CASSAGTGGNSNQPQHF.

The DNA of the CDR3 is TGTGCCAGTAGTCGACAGGGTGACGAGCAGTACTTC. Translated: CASSRQGDEQYF. This sequence joins TRBV19 and TRBJ2-7; 7 nucleotides match TRBD1. Germline V gene data show CDR1 as LNHDA and CDR2 as SQIVND (reference sequence). The CDR3 length is 12 residues. After removal of 5 bases from V and 5 bases from J, the junction contained 3 bases not matched to a gene. Full variable domain (missing parts from reference TRBV19 and TRBJ2-7): DGGITQSPKYLFRKEGQNVTLSCEQNLNHDAMYWYRQDPGQGLRLIYYSQIVNDFQKGDIAEGYSVSREKKESFPLTVTSAQKNPTAFYLCASSRQGDEQYFGPGTRLTVT.

This chain connects TRBV10-3 to TRBJ1-6; tentatively, D is TRBD1 (6 bases). CDR1 and CDR2 from the germline V gene are ENHRY and SYGVKD. This CDR3 has 15 amino acids. Trimming pared 8 bases from V and 0 bases from J, leaving 11 bases between. CDR3 loop: CAIGGRSSYNSPLHF. The CDR3 DNA is TGTGCCATCGGGGGGCGAAGCTCCTATAATTCACCCCTCCACTTT.

The J gene is TRBJ2-7, the V gene TRBV13; tentative D call: TRBD1 (6 bases). Germline CDR1 PRHDT, CDR2 FYEKMQ (reference sequence). V dropped 5 bases and J dropped 6 bases, with 20 bases sitting between them. There are 15 residues in the CDR3. CDR3 nucleotides: TGTGCCAGCAGCCAGCTAAGCACAGGGAGTTTCGAGCAGTACTTC. Its translation: CASSQLSTGSFEQYF.